This TCR beta chain was observed in a study of T cell responses to AZD1222 COVID-19 vaccine. Trimming shortened V by 6 bases and J by 7 bases, and 13 bases separated the two germline ends. This CDR3 has 14 residues. Germline V gene sequence: CDR1 MNHEY, CDR2 SVGAGI. The repertoire was sequenced with immunoSEQ multiplex PCR; TCRdb's copy has only in-frame clones and lacks some. The sample contains roughly 120,000 clones, 88% of which appear only once. The sequence was collected from an adult who received the AZD1222 COVID-19 vaccine. The sample was peripheral blood, taken 28 days after the second AZD1222 dose. V gene TRBV6-5 combines with J gene TRBJ1-6; maybe TRBD1 (6 bases). The CDR3 sequence is CASSVQGRNSPLHF. In nucleotides, the CDR3 is TGTGCCAGCAGCGTACAGGGTCGAAATTCACCCCTCCACTTT.